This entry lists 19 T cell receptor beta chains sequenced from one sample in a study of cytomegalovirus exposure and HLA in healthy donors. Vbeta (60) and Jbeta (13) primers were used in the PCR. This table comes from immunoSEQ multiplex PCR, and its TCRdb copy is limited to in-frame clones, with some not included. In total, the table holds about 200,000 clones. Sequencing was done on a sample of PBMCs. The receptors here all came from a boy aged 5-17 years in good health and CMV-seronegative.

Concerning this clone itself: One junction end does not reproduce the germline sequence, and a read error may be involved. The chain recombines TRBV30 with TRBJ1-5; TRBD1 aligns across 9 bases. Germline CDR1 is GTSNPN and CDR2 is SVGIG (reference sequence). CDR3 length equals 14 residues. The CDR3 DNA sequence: TGTGCCTGGAGTGGGGGACAGGGCAAGCAGCCCCAGCATTTT. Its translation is CAWSGGQGKQPQHF.

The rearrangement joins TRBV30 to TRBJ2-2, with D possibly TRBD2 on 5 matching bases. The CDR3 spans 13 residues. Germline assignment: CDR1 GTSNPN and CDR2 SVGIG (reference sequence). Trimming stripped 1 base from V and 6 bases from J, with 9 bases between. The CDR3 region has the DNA TGTGCCTGGAGTGGGACTGACTCCGGGGAGCTGTTTTTT. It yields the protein CAWSGTDSGELFF.

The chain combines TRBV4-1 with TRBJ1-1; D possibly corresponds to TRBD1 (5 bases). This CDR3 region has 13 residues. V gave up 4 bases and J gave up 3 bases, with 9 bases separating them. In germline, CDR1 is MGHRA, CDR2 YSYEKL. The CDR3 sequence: CASSLRVDTEAFF. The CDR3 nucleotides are TGCGCCAGCAGCCTCAGGGTGGACACTGAAGCTTTCTTT.

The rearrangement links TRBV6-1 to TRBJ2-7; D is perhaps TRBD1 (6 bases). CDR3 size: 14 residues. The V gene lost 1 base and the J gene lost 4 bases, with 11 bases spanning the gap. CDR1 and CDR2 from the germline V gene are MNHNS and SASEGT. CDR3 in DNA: TGTGCCAGCAGTGAAGACGTAGGGGGTTACGAGCAGTACTTC. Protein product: CASSEDVGGYEQYF.

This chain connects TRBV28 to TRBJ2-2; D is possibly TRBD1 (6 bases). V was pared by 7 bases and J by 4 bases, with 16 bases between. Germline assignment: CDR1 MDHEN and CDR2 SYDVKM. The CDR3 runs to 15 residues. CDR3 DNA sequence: TGTGCCAGCACCTACACAGGGACGGGCACCGGGGAGCTGTTTTTT. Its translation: CASTYTGTGTGELFF.

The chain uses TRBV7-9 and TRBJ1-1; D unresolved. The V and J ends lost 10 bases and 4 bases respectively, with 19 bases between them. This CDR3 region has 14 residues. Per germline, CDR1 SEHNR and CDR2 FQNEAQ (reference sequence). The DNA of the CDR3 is TGTGCCATCGATGGTCCGTTTGGGAGCACTGAAGCTTTCTTT. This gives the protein CAIDGPFGSTEAFF.

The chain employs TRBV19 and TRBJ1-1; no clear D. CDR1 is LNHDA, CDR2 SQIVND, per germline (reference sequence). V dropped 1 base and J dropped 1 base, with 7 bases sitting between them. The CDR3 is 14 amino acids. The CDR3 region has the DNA TGTGCCAGTAGTATAGCCCGGGGGAACACTGAAGCTTTCTTT. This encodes CASSIARGNTEAFF. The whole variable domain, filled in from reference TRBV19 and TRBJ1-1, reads DGGITQSPKYLFRKEGQNVTLSCEQNLNHDAMYWYRQDPGQGLRLIYYSQIVNDFQKGDIAEGYSVSREKKESFPLTVTSAQKNPTAFYLCASSIARGNTEAFFGQGTRLTVV.

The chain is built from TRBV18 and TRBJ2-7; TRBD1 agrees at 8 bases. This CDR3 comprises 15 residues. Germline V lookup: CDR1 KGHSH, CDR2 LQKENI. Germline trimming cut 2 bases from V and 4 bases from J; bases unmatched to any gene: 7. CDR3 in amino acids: CASSPRAGGSYEQYF. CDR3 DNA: TGTGCCAGCTCACCAAGGGCAGGGGGCTCGTACGAGCAGTACTTC. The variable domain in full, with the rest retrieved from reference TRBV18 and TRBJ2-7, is NAGVMQNPRHLVRRRGQEARLRCSPMKGHSHVYWYRQLPEEGLKFMVYLQKENIIDESGMPKERFSAEFPKEGPSILRIQQVVRGDSAAYFCASSPRAGGSYEQYFGPGTRLTVT.

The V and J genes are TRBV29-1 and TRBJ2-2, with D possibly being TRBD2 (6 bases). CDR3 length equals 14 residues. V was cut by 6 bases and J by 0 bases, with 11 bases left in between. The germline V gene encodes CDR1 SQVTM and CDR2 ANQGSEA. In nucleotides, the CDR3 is TGCAGCGTCACCGGGAGACCGAACACCGGGGAGCTGTTTTTT. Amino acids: CSVTGRPNTGELFF.

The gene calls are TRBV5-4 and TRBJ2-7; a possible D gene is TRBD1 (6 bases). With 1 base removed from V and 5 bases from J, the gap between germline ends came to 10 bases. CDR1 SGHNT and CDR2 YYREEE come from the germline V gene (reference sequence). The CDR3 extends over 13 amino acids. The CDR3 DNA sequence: TGTGCCAGCAGCTTGCTCGCAGGGGACGAGCAGTACTTC. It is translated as CASSLLAGDEQYF.

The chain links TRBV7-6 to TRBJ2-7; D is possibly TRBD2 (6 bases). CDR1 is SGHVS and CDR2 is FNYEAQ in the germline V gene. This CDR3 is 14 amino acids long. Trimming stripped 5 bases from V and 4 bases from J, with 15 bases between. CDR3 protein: CASSPGGSEYEQYF. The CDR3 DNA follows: TGTGCCAGCAGCCCCGGGGGTTCGGAGTACGAGCAGTACTTC.

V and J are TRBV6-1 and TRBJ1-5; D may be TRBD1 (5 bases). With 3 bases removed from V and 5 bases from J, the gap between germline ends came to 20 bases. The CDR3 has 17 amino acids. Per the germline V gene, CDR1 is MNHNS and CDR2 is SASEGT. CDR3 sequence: CASSDRFAGGNYQPQHF. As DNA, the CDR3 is TGTGCCAGCAGTGACAGGTTCGCCGGGGGTAATTATCAGCCCCAGCATTTT.

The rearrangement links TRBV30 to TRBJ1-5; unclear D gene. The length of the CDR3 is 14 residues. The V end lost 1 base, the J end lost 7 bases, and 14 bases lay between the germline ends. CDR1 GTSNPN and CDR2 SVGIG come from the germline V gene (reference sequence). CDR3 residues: CAWSAGTGGQPQHF. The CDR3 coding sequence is TGTGCCTGGAGTGCCGGAACGGGAGGGCAGCCCCAGCATTTT.

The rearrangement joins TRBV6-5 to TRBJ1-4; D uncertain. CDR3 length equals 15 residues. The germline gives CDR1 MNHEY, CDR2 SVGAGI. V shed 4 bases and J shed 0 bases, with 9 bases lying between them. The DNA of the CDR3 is TGTGCCAGCAGTTCACCGGGGTCAACTAATGAAAAACTGTTTTTT. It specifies CASSSPGSTNEKLFF.

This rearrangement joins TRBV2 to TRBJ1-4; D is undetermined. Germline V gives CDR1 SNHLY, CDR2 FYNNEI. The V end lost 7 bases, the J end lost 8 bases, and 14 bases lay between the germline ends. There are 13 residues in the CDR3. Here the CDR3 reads CASIRSSGEKLFF. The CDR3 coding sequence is TGTGCCAGCATTCGATCGTCAGGAGAAAAACTGTTTTTT. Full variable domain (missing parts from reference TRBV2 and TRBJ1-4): EPEVTQTPSHQVTQMGQEVILRCVPISNHLYFYWYRQILGQKVEFLVSFYNNEISEKSEIFDDQFSVERPDGSNFTLKIRSTKLEDSAMYFCASIRSSGEKLFFGSGTQLSVL.

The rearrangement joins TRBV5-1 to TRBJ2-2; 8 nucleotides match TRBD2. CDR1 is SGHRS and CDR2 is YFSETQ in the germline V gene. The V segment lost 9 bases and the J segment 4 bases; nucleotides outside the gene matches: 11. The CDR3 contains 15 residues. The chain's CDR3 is CATRGTSKGTGELFF. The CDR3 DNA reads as TGCGCCACCAGAGGGACTAGTAAAGGCACCGGGGAGCTGTTTTTT.

Here the CDR3 reads CASARGSLQETQYF. The CDR3 nucleotides are TGTGCCAGCGCGCGGGGGTCGCTCCAAGAGACCCAGTACTTC. This chain connects TRBV9 to TRBJ2-5; 7 nucleotides agree with TRBD2. V dropped 7 bases and J dropped 1; count of bases not matched to a gene: 7. This CDR3 has 14 residues. CDR1 SGDLS and CDR2 YYNGEE come from the germline V gene. Using reference TRBV9 and TRBJ2-5 for the parts outside the CDR3, the full variable domain is DSGVTQTPKHLITATGQRVTLRCSPRSGDLSVYWYQQSLDQGLQFLIQYYNGEERAKGNILERFSAQQFPDLHSELNLSSLELGDSALYFCASARGSLQETQYFGPGTRLLVL.

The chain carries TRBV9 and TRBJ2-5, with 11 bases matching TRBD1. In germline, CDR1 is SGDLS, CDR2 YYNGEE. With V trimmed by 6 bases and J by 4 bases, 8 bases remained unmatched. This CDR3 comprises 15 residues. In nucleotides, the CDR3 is TGTGCCAGCACCCCGGGACAGGGGGTTAGAGAGACCCAGTACTTC. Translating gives CASTPGQGVRETQYF.

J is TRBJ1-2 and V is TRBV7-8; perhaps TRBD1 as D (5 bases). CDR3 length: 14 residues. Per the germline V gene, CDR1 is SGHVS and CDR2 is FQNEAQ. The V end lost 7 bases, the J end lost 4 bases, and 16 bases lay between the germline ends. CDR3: CASTNYSGGYGYTF. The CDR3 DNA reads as TGTGCCAGCACCAACTACTCGGGGGGCTATGGCTACACCTTC.